This note documents a single TCR beta chain sequence. Clones were sequenced by immunoSEQ multiplex PCR, and TCRdb holds only the in-frame ones, with some missing. The sample yields some 120,000 clones, roughly 92% seen once. The sample belongs to a study of T cell changes during pregnancy in multiple sclerosis. The ends lost 5 bases at V and 3 bases at J; junction bases unmatched: 6. The V gene's germline CDR1 is MNHEY and CDR2 SVGAGI. The CDR3 has 15 residues. V is TRBV6-5 and J is TRBJ2-1; 8 bases match TRBD1. The TCR comes from a female donor with multiple sclerosis, enrolled in a pregnancy study. Sequencing used peripheral blood, obtained before pregnancy. CDR3 protein: CASSKPGQGYNEQFF. CDR3 nucleotides: TGTGCCAGCAGTAAACCCGGACAGGGCTACAATGAGCAGTTCTTC.